This is a list of T cell receptor beta chains from one sample in a study of T-cell reconstitution after alpha-beta-depleted transplantation in children. TCRdb ran MiXCR on the PCR reads and lists one entry per CDR3 protein. The sample has approximately 640,000 distinct CDR3 sequences, roughly 15% seen once. Here the sequenced sample was PBMCs from the stem cell graft donor, taken from the stem cell graft. These receptors were taken from a human donor who donated a stem cell graft to a child with acute myeloid leukemia. CDR3s leave out the opening cysteine and the closing phenylalanine or tryptophan. A D gene is named only where the DNA matches it firmly.

v_gene: TRBV5-1
j_gene: TRBJ2-3
d_gene: NA
CDR3aa: ASGPRGAREDTQY

v_gene: TRBV5-5
j_gene: TRBJ2-7
d_gene: NA
CDR3aa: ASSLEAPLSRANEQY

v_gene: TRBV5-1
j_gene: TRBJ2-1
d_gene: TRBD2
CDR3aa: ASRPGTSGGSYNEQF

v_gene: TRBV29-1
j_gene: TRBJ1-2
d_gene: NA
CDR3aa: SVEDRGRGTTYGYT

v_gene: TRBV12-3/TRBV12-4
j_gene: TRBJ2-2
d_gene: NA
CDR3aa: ASSFRQTRTGELF

v_gene: TRBV5-1
j_gene: TRBJ1-1
d_gene: TRBD1
CDR3aa: ASSLERGPDTEAF

v_gene: TRBV5-1
j_gene: TRBJ2-4
d_gene: NA
CDR3aa: ASGLGSWSTKNIQY

v_gene: TRBV30
j_gene: TRBJ2-3
d_gene: NA
CDR3aa: AWKRATTQY

v_gene: TRBV12-3/TRBV12-4
j_gene: TRBJ2-5
d_gene: NA
CDR3aa: ASSFGSRETQY

v_gene: TRBV7-2
j_gene: TRBJ2-6
d_gene: NA
CDR3aa: ASSLAGGVSGANVLT

v_gene: TRBV5-1
j_gene: TRBJ1-5
d_gene: NA
CDR3aa: ASSLEGGLNQPQH

v_gene: TRBV5-1
j_gene: TRBJ1-3
d_gene: NA
CDR3aa: ASSLTGRVSGNTIY

v_gene: TRBV20-1
j_gene: TRBJ2-4
d_gene: NA
CDR3aa: SATEAVHPLDIQY

v_gene: TRBV20-1
j_gene: TRBJ2-4
d_gene: TRBD2
CDR3aa: SASGAGGAKNIQY

v_gene: TRBV7-2
j_gene: TRBJ1-5
d_gene: NA
CDR3aa: ASSLTPGNSNQPQH

v_gene: TRBV3-1
j_gene: TRBJ2-7
d_gene: NA
CDR3aa: ASSLKGAYEQY

v_gene: TRBV20-1
j_gene: TRBJ1-5
d_gene: NA
CDR3aa: SARGPGSPQPQH

v_gene: TRBV13
j_gene: TRBJ2-1
d_gene: TRBD2
CDR3aa: ASREAPAGGWSEQF

v_gene: TRBV7-2
j_gene: TRBJ2-1
d_gene: TRBD1
CDR3aa: ASSYTGGREQF

v_gene: TRBV6-6
j_gene: TRBJ2-3
d_gene: NA
CDR3aa: ASSNNADTQY

v_gene: TRBV27
j_gene: TRBJ2-3
d_gene: TRBD1
CDR3aa: ASSLGDRGKDTQY

v_gene: TRBV7-2
j_gene: TRBJ1-4
d_gene: TRBD1
CDR3aa: ASSWTGVGEKLF

v_gene: TRBV6-1
j_gene: TRBJ1-5
d_gene: NA
CDR3aa: ASSEAGIKNQPQH

v_gene: TRBV4-3
j_gene: TRBJ2-3
d_gene: TRBD2
CDR3aa: ASSQGLAGGSGTDTQY

v_gene: TRBV20-1
j_gene: TRBJ1-5
d_gene: NA
CDR3aa: SAGGGNQPQH

v_gene: TRBV7-2
j_gene: TRBJ2-1
d_gene: NA
CDR3aa: ASSKAVNTRSEQF